Reported below is one T cell receptor beta chain. Antigen: not known. Time point denoted: pretreatment peripheral blood. TCRdb's table, derived via immunoSEQ multiplex PCR, lists solely in-frame clones and lacks some. This sample carries some 57,000 clones, more than 80% of them seen once, and the ten largest clones take over 1%. The sample comes from a study of PD-L1 blockade in urothelial cancer. Study at large: When patients started atezolizumab in about 2014, it was given at 1,200 mg intravenously every 3 weeks. T cells were recovered from blood samples at a median of roughly 150,000.

Study-wide points: Below-median TCR clonality that was measured in pretreatment blood predicted better survival.

Sequences were derived from PBMCs, sampled around atezolizumab (anti-PD-L1) treatment. This sequence originates from a man in his forties or fifties with urothelial cancer.

CDR3 nucleotides: TGTGCCAGCAGCTCACGCGGTAGGGGCGGGGAGCTGTTTTTT. This gives the protein CASSSRGRGGELFF. The chain recombines TRBV9 with TRBJ2-2, with a possible D match to TRBD1 (5 bases). Germline V CDR1 and CDR2: SGDLS, YYNGEE. V lost 4 bases and J 7 bases, leaving 14 bases between the germline ends. The CDR3 contains 14 residues.